What follows are 14 T cell receptor beta chains derived from one specimen sequenced in a study of beta chain features in type 1 diabetes. Findings and caveats of the study: Shortening that was moderate but significant affected the TCRB CDR3s of Type 1 diabetes patients in all four CD4+ subsets.

No cognate antigen is known for these TCRs. Expressed TCRB transcripts were sequenced, since all the RNA that had been isolated was reverse transcribed. Method: immunoSEQ multiplex PCR; TCRdb's copy keeps in-frame clones and lacks some. The repertoire holds fewer than 16,000 clones, with more than 70% as singletons. Sequences were obtained from stem cell memory CD4+ T cells from blood. These receptor sequences come from a woman between 18 and 29 years old with type 1 diabetes.

The chain links TRBV5-1 to TRBJ2-7, with 8 bases aligning to TRBD2. The CDR3 sequence is 16 residues long. V shed 0 bases and J 2 bases; nucleotides not matched to a gene: 7. The germline V gene has CDR1 SGHRS and CDR2 YFSETQ. CDR3 sequence: CASSLGGGSTPYEQYF. CDR3 coding DNA: TGCGCCAGCAGCTTGGGCGGGGGGAGCACCCCCTACGAGCAGTACTTC.

V is TRBV6-5 and J is TRBJ1-1; no definite D call. Trimming took 5 bases from V and 5 from J, leaving 6 bases between them. The germline V gene encodes CDR1 MNHEY and CDR2 SVGAGI. CDR3 length: 11 residues. This chain's CDR3 is CASSGRTEAFF. As DNA, the CDR3 is TGTGCCAGCAGTGGGAGGACTGAAGCTTTCTTT.

The chain combines TRBV2 with TRBJ1-2, with unresolved D. CDR1 is SNHLY, CDR2 FYNNEI, per germline. CDR3 size: 14 residues. V lost 7 bases and J lost 2, with 14 bases in between. The CDR3 is CASKGTGGNYGYTF. The CDR3 DNA sequence: TGTGCCAGCAAAGGAACGGGAGGGAACTATGGCTACACCTTC.

The rearrangement joins TRBV7-9 to TRBJ2-3; 9 nucleotides align to TRBD1. Germline V gene sequence: CDR1 SEHNR, CDR2 FQNEAQ (reference sequence). The length of the CDR3 is 15 residues. V lost 1 base to trimming and J lost 3 bases; unmatched junction nucleotides: 2. CDR3 sequence (DNA): TGTGCCAGCAGCTTAGAACAGGGGGCTACAGATACGCAGTATTTT. Translation: CASSLEQGATDTQYF.

The chain is built from TRBV5-4 and TRBJ2-2; D not resolved. This CDR3 spans 13 amino acids. The V end was cut by 0 bases, the J end by 5 bases, with 5 bases between. From germline, CDR1 is SGHNT and CDR2 YYREEE (reference sequence). CDR3 in amino acids: CASSLGLTGELFF. The CDR3 DNA reads as TGTGCCAGCAGCTTGGGTCTGACCGGGGAGCTGTTTTTT.

The V and J genes are TRBV5-1 and TRBJ2-5; TRBD2 agrees at 10 bases. The end of the DNA aligns better with TRBJ2-7, so the J call may be wrong. The V gene's germline CDR1 is SGHRS and CDR2 YFSETQ. The CDR3 is made up of 14 amino acids. CDR3 nucleotide sequence: TGCGCCAGCAGCTGGAGCGGGAGGGAGTACGAGCAGTACTTC. Its translation is CASSWSGREYEQYF.

The chain has TRBV7-2 and TRBJ1-1; 7 positions agree with TRBD1. This CDR3 is 14 amino acids long. CDR1 and CDR2 (germline): SGHTA, FQGNSA. Trimming took 4 bases from V and 6 from J; bases not matched to a gene: 8. CDR3 in amino acids: CASSSSNRGPEAFF. The DNA of the CDR3 is TGTGCCAGCAGCTCAAGCAACAGGGGCCCTGAAGCTTTCTTT.

The chain links TRBV12-5 to TRBJ2-1; 8 bases are a match to TRBD2. Germline CDR1 LGHNT, CDR2 FRNRAP. V was clipped by 4 bases and J by 4 bases; unmatched bases: 12. This CDR3 contains 17 residues. The CDR3: CASGSIPRASGYNEQFF. The DNA of the CDR3 is TGTGCTAGTGGTTCCATACCGAGGGCTAGCGGGTACAATGAGCAGTTCTTC.

CDR3 residues: CASSLSRLYEQYV. In nucleotides, the CDR3 is TGTGCCAGCAGCTTGAGCAGGCTCTACGAGCAGTACGTC. The chain employs TRBV11-2 and TRBJ2-7, with unresolved D. From germline, CDR1 is SGHAT and CDR2 FQNNGV. This CDR3 region has 13 residues. The V and J ends lost 3 bases and 3 bases respectively, with 9 bases between them.

The chain combines TRBV28 with TRBJ2-1; perhaps TRBD2 as D (5 bases). The germline gives CDR1 MDHEN, CDR2 SYDVKM. The CDR3 has 14 amino acids. V was clipped by 7 bases and J by 7 bases, with 17 bases between them. In DNA form, the CDR3 reads TGTGCCAGCAACCAAATGAGGGCCGGGAATGAGCAGTTCTTC. It encodes CASNQMRAGNEQFF.

J is TRBJ2-3 and V is TRBV7-8; 9 bases match TRBD2. Trimming took 4 bases from V and 5 from J; bases not matched to a gene: 16. This CDR3 has 18 residues. Germline-derived CDR1 and CDR2 are SGHVS and FQNEAQ. CDR3 in amino acids: CASSWSGWVAGAVDTQYF. The CDR3 coding sequence is TGTGCCAGCAGCTGGTCTGGGTGGGTAGCGGGAGCTGTAGATACGCAGTATTTT.

The chain employs TRBV5-1 and TRBJ1-1, with D perhaps matching TRBD1 (6 bases). Germline V gene sequence: CDR1 SGHRS, CDR2 YFSETQ. V lost 2 bases and J 7 bases, leaving 18 bases between the germline ends. This CDR3 has 15 residues. The CDR3 region is CASSFLDSPPVEAFF. Here the CDR3 DNA reads TGCGCCAGCAGCTTCTTGGACAGCCCTCCGGTTGAAGCTTTCTTT.

The genes are TRBV10-3 and TRBJ2-6; no definite D call. This CDR3 contains 13 residues. CDR1 and CDR2 from the germline V gene are ENHRY and SYGVKD. Trimming left V 10 bases short and J 2 bases short, with 9 bases between. In DNA form, the CDR3 reads TGTGCCACGACAATACCTGGGGCCAACGTCCTGACTTTC. Its translation is CATTIPGANVLTF.

The V call is TRBV7-2, the J call TRBJ2-1; D perhaps matches TRBD2 (7 bases). The V end was cut by 5 bases, the J end by 10 bases, with 30 bases between. The CDR3 sequence is 18 residues long. Germline CDR1 reads SGHTA; CDR2 reads FQGNSA. The CDR3 reads CASSPPQGRLAPAREQFF. CDR3 nucleotide sequence: TGTGCCAGCAGCCCCCCGCAGGGGCGACTAGCTCCGGCGAGAGAGCAGTTCTTC. Full variable domain (rest looked up from reference TRBV7-2 and TRBJ2-1): GAGVSQSPSNKVTEKGKDVELRCDPISGHTALYWYRQSLGQGLEFLIYFQGNSAPDKSGLPSDRFSAERTGGSVSTLTIQRTQQEDSAVYLCASSPPQGRLAPAREQFFGPGTRLTVL.